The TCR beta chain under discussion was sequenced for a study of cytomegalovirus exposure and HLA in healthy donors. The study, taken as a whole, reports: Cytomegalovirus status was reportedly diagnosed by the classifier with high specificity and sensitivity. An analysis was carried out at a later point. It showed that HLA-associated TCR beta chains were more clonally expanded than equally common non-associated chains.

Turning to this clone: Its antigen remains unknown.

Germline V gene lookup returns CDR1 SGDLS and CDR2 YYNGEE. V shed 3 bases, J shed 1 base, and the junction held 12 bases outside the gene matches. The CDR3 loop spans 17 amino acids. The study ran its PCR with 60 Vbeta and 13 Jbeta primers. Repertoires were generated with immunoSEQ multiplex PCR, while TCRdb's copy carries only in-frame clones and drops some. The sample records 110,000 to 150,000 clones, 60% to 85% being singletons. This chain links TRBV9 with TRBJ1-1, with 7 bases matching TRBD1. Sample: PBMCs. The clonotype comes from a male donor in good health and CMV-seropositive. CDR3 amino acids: CASSAPLSTGTNTEAFF. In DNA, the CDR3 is TGTGCCAGCAGCGCCCCCCTCTCGACAGGGACGAACACTGAAGCTTTCTTT.